Reported below is one T cell receptor beta chain. Its specificity is unknown. The sample originates from a study of radiation and T cells in renal cell carcinoma. At the level of the study: Nephrectomy followed 15 Gy stereotactic body radiation by 4 weeks.

Sample time point: baseline pretreatment blood. The treatment denotes: 15 Gy SBRT to primary tumor, nephrectomy 4 weeks later. After SBRT, blood was collected at 2 and 4 weeks, plus baseline. V lost 1 base and J lost 0, with 13 bases in between. This CDR3 has 17 amino acids. Germline V gives CDR1 LNHDA, CDR2 SQIVND (reference sequence). TCRdb's table, derived via immunoSEQ multiplex PCR, lists solely in-frame clones and lacks some. The sample carries about 49,000 clones, roughly 80% recorded once. Study-level findings and limits: No pretreatment tumor biopsies were available for baseline clonotypes. Top tumor clonotypes rose in blood 2 weeks post-radiation, then contracted.

The specimen comprised blood, sampled from a patient whose treatment included radiotherapy and nephrectomy. This receptor was obtained from a woman between 65 and 79 years old with renal cell carcinoma. V is TRBV19 and J is TRBJ1-5; D not resolved. The chain's CDR3 is CASSIADSRYSNQPQHF. CDR3 sequence (DNA): TGTGCCAGTAGTATAGCAGACTCAAGATATAGCAATCAGCCCCAGCATTTT.